Shown below are 17 T cell receptor beta chains from a single sample sequenced in a study of T cell clonality in common variable immunodeficiency (dated by TCRdb to 2015 to 2017). Library method: the immunoSEQ multiplex PCR assay. In its TCRdb copy, this immuneACCESS table keeps in-frame sequences only and misses some clones. Where compared with another copy, unresolved V genes explain less than half of these, and the others have no known cause. In this sample, 52,000 or so clones appear, none counted once only. About 0.9% of the sample rests with the top ten. The sequencing sample was made of peripheral blood mononuclear cells. The source is a person aged 18 to 70 in good health.

This clone was recorded at least ten times. The sequence runs out 3 residues before the end of the CDR3; the remainder is reconstructed from the germline J gene. V usage is TRBV10-3 and J usage is TRBJ2-2; 9 positions match TRBD2. J gave up 6 bases and V 0 bases, and 5 bases lay outside the gene matches. Looked up from germline, CDR1 is ENHRY and CDR2 is SYGVKD. This CDR3 is built from 16 residues. CDR3 DNA, as far as it was read: TGTGCCATCAGTGAGTCTACTAGCGGGCGTGCCGGGGAG. Protein sequence: CAISESTSGRAGE. The complete CDR3 reads CAISESTSGRAGELFF.

The table lists this clone with many counts. Read sequence stops 3 residues before the CDR3 end, and the germline J gene provides the missing end. The chain joins TRBV6-1 to TRBJ2-7; D is uncertain. Between the trimmed V and J ends, which lost 4 bases and 0 bases, there was a span of 7 bases. This CDR3 contains 13 residues. Germline CDR1 is MNHNS and CDR2 is SASEGT. Here the CDR3 reads CASSGGSSYEQYF. The sequenced CDR3 bases are TGTGCCAGCAGTGGAGGTTCCTCCTACGAG.

This clone has more than one count but fewer than ten. The read ends 3 residues shy of where the CDR3 ends; the end is completed using the germline J gene. The chain is built from TRBV19 and TRBJ1-1, with D perhaps TRBD1 (5 bases). There are 12 residues in the CDR3. V was shortened by 5 bases and J by 7 bases, with 11 bases between the two germline ends. Germline-derived CDR1 and CDR2 are LNHDA and SQIVND (reference sequence). The CDR3 loop is CASSVTQGEAFF. CDR3 bases read: TGTGCCAGTAGTGTCACCCAGGGTGAA.

This clone has ten or more counts. The CDR3 is cut off 3 residues early in the read; its end comes from the germline J gene. V usage is TRBV27 and J usage is TRBJ2-6; D may be TRBD1 (5 bases). The CDR3 is 19 amino acids. V was clipped by 1 base and J by 0 bases, with 16 bases between them. The germline CDR1 and CDR2 sequences are MNHEY and SMNVEV (reference sequence). CDR3 residues: CASSLLGAWGRSGANVLTF. Partial CDR3 DNA: TGTGCCAGCAGTTTATTAGGGGCTTGGGGCCGCTCTGGGGCCAACGTC.

This clone was seen ten or more times. The missing CDR3 end, 3 residues past where the read stops, is filled in from the germline J gene. The V gene is TRBV2, the J gene TRBJ2-3; 11 bases agree with TRBD2. V gave up 6 bases and J gave up 3 bases; unmatched junction bases: 2. Germline CDR1 reads SNHLY; CDR2 reads FYNNEI. The CDR3 totals 14 residues. The CDR3 protein is CASRVAGGTDTQYF. The part of the CDR3 DNA that was read is TGTGCCAGCAGAGTAGCGGGAGGGACAGATACG.

This clone was detected ten times or more. The read gets to within 3 residues of the CDR3 end, and the germline J gene fills in the rest. The rearrangement uses TRBV11-2 and TRBJ2-5; TRBD2 matches 7 bases. Looked up from germline, CDR1 is SGHAT and CDR2 is FQNNGV. CDR3 size: 15 residues. Trimming at V came to 5 bases and at J to 4 bases, leaving 10 bases not matched to a gene. CDR3 in amino acids: CASSPSRGGAETQYF. The CDR3 bases that were read are TGTGCCAGCAGCCCATCGCGGGGAGGGGCAGAGACC.

Regarding this clone: Read coverage stops 3 residues before the CDR3 terminus; the germline J gene supplies the remainder. The V and J genes are TRBV5-1 and TRBJ2-5; D is possibly TRBD1 or TRBD2 (6 bases each). V was clipped by 0 bases and J by 3 bases, with 9 bases between them. The CDR3 contains 14 residues. The germline gives CDR1 SGHRS, CDR2 YFSETQ. The covered CDR3 bases are TGCGCCAGCAGCTTGGAGGGGGAGGAAGAGACC. It codes for CASSLEGEEET. The complete CDR3 protein is CASSLEGEEETQYF.

The table lists this clone with many counts. The CDR3 extends 3 residues past the end of the read, so its final part is completed from the germline J gene. The genes are TRBV15 and TRBJ2-3; a weak D match, TRBD2 (6 bases). In germline, CDR1 is LNHNV, CDR2 YYDKDF (reference sequence). The CDR3 covers 15 residues. V lost 3 bases and J 0 bases, leaving 10 bases between the germline ends. The CDR3 reads CATSSYGGSTDTQYF. The CDR3 bases that were read are TGTGCCACCAGCAGTTACGGGGGTAGCACAGATACG.

This clone was seen many times. The read ends 3 residues early relative to the CDR3; the germline J gene fills the gap. The chain links TRBV5-5 to TRBJ1-2; 8 bases line up with TRBD1. Germline CDR1 SGHKS, CDR2 YYEKEE (reference sequence). The CDR3 has 15 residues. The CDR3 bases that were read are TGTGCCAGCAGCTTGGGGACAGGGAATACGGCGGGC. It is translated as CASSLGTGNTAG. The entire CDR3 protein reads CASSLGTGNTAGYTF.

This clone was picked up a small number of times. The DNA ends 3 residues before the CDR3 does, and the rest of the CDR3 is filled in from the germline J gene. The gene calls are TRBV7-2 and TRBJ1-2; D possibly corresponds to TRBD1 (5 bases). The CDR3 extends over 15 amino acids. CDR1 is SGHTA, CDR2 FQGNSA, per germline. The CDR3 region is CASSAPGLAEETYTF. Incomplete CDR3 DNA: TGTGCCAGCAGCGCCCCGGGACTAGCGGAAGAGACC.

This clone was picked up many times. The read gets to within 3 residues of the CDR3 end, and the germline J gene fills in the rest. The rearrangement links TRBV6-2 or TRBV6-3 to TRBJ1-5; TRBD1 is a possible D gene (6 bases). The CDR3 totals 13 residues. In germline, CDR1 is MNHEY, CDR2 SVGEGT. Trimming took 2 bases from V and 5 from J, leaving 7 bases between them. The DNA read from the CDR3 is TGTGCCAGCAGTTACGGACAGTATCAGCCC. Its protein is CASSYGQYQP. Given in full, the CDR3 is CASSYGQYQPQHF.

This clone was seen ten or more times. Coverage ceases 3 residues before the CDR3 finishes, and the germline J gene fills in the end. The gene calls are TRBV12-3 or TRBV12-4 and TRBJ2-5; 12 nucleotides agree with TRBD2. The V gene end was trimmed by 6 bases and the J gene end by 4 bases; junction bases not matched to a gene: 9. There are 16 residues in the CDR3. This CDR3 is CASRRRLAGEGETQYF. The CDR3 DNA, read in part, is TGTGCCAGCAGACGCCGACTAGCGGGAGAGGGAGAGACC.

This clone was detected many times. The read stops 3 residues short of the end of the CDR3; the missing end is completed from the germline J gene. This chain connects TRBV2 to TRBJ1-6, with D unresolved. Trimming left V 3 bases short and J 9 bases short, with 15 bases between. In germline, CDR1 is SNHLY, CDR2 FYNNEI. The CDR3 contains 15 residues. The CDR3 protein is CASSDKDLTSSPLHF. The CDR3 DNA, read in part, is TGTGCCAGCAGTGACAAGGACTTAACCTCTTCACCC.

This clone was seen many times. This chain's CDR3 is CASSSGSGLNTGELFF. The covered CDR3 bases are TGCGCCAGCAGCTCCGGCAGCGGCCTGAACACCGGGGAG. The chain links TRBV5-1 to TRBJ2-2, with D possibly TRBD2 on 5 matching bases. Sequencing ends 3 residues short of the CDR3 end; the germline J gene provides the rest. Germline V CDR1 and CDR2: SGHRS, YFSETQ. V was pared by 3 bases and J by 1 base, with 13 bases between. The CDR3 contains 16 residues.

Turning to this clone: The read terminates 3 residues before the CDR3 end, so the remaining end is supplied by the germline J gene. The V gene is TRBV7-2, the J gene TRBJ1-1; D is possibly TRBD1 (5 bases). The CDR3 has 13 residues. The germline V gene encodes CDR1 SGHTA and CDR2 FQGNSA. The CDR3 spells CASSLGVGAGAFF. The CDR3 DNA, read in part, is TGTGCCAGCAGCTTAGGGGTAGGGGCCGGA. Variable domain in full (rest from reference TRBV7-2 and TRBJ1-1): GAGVSQSPSNKVTEKGKDVELRCDPISGHTALYWYRQSLGQGLEFLIYFQGNSAPDKSGLPSDRFSAERTGGSVSTLTIQRTQQEDSAVYLCASSLGVGAGAFFGQGTRLTVV.

This clone showed up many times. The read terminates 3 residues before the CDR3 end, so the remaining end is supplied by the germline J gene. Other nucleotide sequences in the sample specify the same CDR3. V gene TRBV10-3 combines with J gene TRBJ2-5; D is tentatively TRBD1 or TRBD2 (6 bases each). This CDR3 has 14 amino acids. Germline V lookup: CDR1 ENHRY, CDR2 SYGVKD. V lost 0 bases, J lost 7 bases, and 12 bases lay in between. The CDR3 bases that were read are TGTGCCATCAGTGAGTCGAAACAGGGAGGGACC. This sequence encodes CAISESKQGGT. From start to end, the CDR3 is CAISESKQGGTQYF.

This clone showed up many times. The DNA ends 3 residues before the CDR3 does, and the rest of the CDR3 is filled in from the germline J gene. J is TRBJ2-3 and V is TRBV19; no clear D. The CDR3 has 14 residues. The germline V gene encodes CDR1 LNHDA and CDR2 SQIVND (reference sequence). The V end was cut by 6 bases, the J end by 0 bases, with 10 bases between. The CDR3 reads CASSFPGSTDTQYF. The covered CDR3 bases are TGTGCCAGTAGCTTCCCCGGGAGCACAGATACG.